This section outlines one TCR beta chain sequence together with its context. As originally analysed: Amplification with reference gene primers provided the estimates of nucleated cell counts. TCRdb's table, derived via immunoSEQ multiplex PCR, lists solely in-frame clones and lacks some. The DNA gave D and trimming, while V, J and clone size come from that table. The repertoire holds about 150,000 clones, with about nine tenths as singletons. The data originate from a study of blood T cell repertoires in COVID-19. Study in general: COVID-19 samples collected from the United States, Italy and Spain covered acute and convalescent phases. The cDNA or gDNA used as material had been derived from T cells, B-cell-depleted T cells, or PBMCs.

Germline trimming cut 3 bases from V and 4 bases from J; bases unmatched to any gene: 11. The CDR3 is made up of 17 amino acids. The V gene's germline CDR1 is LNHDA and CDR2 SQIVND (reference sequence). This TCR came from a man aged 50 to 59 with active COVID-19. The specimen was peripheral blood. V is TRBV19 and J is TRBJ1-5, with 8 bases matching TRBD1. The CDR3 DNA reads TGTGCCAGTAGTATGGGGATAGGACAGGGAGTTAATCAGCCCCAGCATTTT. It yields the protein CASSMGIGQGVNQPQHF.